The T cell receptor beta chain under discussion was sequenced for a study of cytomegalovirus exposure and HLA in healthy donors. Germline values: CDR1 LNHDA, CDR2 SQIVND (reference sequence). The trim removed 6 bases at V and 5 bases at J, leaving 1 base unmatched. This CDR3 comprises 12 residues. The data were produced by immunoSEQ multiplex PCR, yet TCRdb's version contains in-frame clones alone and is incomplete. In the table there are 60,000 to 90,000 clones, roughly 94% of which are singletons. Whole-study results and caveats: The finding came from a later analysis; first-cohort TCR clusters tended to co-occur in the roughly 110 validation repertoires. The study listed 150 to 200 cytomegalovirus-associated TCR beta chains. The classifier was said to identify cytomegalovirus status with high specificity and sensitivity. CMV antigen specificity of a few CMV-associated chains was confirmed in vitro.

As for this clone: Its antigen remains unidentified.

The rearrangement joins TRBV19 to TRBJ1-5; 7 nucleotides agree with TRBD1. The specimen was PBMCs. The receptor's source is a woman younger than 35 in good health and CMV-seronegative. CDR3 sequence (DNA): TGTGCCAGTAGGACAGGGTATCAGCCCCAGCATTTT. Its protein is CASRTGYQPQHF.